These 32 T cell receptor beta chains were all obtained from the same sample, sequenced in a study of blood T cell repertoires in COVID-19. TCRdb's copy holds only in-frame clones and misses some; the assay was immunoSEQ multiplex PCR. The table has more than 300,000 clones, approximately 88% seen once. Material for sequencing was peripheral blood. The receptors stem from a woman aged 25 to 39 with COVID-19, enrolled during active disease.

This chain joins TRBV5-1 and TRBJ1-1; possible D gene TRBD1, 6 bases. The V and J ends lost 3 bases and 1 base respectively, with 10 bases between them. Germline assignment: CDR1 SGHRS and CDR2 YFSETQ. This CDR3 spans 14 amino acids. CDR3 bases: TGCGCCAGCAGCTCCGGGACAAAGAACACTGAAGCTTTCTTT. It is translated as CASSSGTKNTEAFF.

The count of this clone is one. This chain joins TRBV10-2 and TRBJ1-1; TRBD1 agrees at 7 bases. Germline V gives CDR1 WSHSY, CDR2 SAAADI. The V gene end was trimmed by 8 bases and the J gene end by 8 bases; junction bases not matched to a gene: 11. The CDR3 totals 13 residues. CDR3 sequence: CASLDTGVYEAFF. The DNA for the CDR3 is TGCGCCAGCCTTGACACAGGGGTCTACGAAGCTTTCTTT.

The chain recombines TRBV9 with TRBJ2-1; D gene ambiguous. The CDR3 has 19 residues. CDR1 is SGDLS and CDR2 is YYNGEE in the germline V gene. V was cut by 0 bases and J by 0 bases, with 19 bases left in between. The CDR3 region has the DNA TGTGCCAGCAGCGTAGGACTGATTGCCGCTTGGTCCTCCTACAATGAGCAGTTCTTC. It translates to CASSVGLIAAWSSYNEQFF.

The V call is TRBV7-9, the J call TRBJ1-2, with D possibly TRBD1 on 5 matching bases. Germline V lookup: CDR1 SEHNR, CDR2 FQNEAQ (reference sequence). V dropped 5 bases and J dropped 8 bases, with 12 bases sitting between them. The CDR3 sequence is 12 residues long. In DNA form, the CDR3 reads TGTGCCAGCAGCGGCACGCGGGGGGGCTACACCTTC. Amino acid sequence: CASSGTRGGYTF.

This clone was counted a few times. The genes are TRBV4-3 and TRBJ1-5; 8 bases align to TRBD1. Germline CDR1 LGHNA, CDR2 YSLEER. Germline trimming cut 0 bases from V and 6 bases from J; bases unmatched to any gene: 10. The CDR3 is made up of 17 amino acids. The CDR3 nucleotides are TGCGCCAGCAGCCAAGATTTCTCCAGGGGGCTTATTCAGCCCCAGCATTTT. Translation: CASSQDFSRGLIQPQHF.

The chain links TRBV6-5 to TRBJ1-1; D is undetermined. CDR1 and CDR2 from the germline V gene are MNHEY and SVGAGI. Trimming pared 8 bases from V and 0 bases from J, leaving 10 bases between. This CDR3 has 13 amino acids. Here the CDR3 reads CASGRDMNTEAFF. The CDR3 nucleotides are TGTGCCAGCGGGCGAGACATGAACACTGAAGCTTTCTTT.

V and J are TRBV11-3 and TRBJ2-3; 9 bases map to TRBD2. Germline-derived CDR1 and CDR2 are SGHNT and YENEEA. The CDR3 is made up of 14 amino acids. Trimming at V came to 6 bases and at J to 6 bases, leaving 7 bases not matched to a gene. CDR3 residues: CASRERGAGDTQYF. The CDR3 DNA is TGTGCCAGCAGAGAGCGGGGGGCCGGGGATACGCAGTATTTT.

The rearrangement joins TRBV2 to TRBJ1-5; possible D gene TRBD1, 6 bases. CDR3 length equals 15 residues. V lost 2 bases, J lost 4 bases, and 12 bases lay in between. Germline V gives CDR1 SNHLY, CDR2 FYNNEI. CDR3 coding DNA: TGTGCCAGCAGTGAAAACAGGGTGGGGAATCAGCCCCAGCATTTT. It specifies CASSENRVGNQPQHF.

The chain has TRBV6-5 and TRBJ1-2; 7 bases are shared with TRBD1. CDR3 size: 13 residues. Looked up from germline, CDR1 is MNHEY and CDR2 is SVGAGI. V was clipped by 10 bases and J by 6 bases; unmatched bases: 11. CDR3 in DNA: TGTGCCACCAACAGGGGTGAAGGAGATGGCTACACCTTC. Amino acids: CATNRGEGDGYTF.

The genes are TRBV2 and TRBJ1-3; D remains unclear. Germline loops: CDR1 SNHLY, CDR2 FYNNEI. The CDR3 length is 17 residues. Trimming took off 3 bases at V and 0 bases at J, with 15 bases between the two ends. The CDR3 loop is CASSELVIPLSGNTIYF. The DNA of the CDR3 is TGTGCCAGCAGTGAGTTAGTCATACCCCTCTCTGGAAACACCATATATTTT.

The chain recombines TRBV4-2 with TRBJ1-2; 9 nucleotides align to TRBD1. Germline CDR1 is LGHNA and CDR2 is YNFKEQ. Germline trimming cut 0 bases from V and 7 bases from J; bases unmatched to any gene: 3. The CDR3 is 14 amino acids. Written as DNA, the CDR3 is TGTGCCAGCAGCCAAGATGGGACAGGGATTGGCTACACCTTC. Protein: CASSQDGTGIGYTF.

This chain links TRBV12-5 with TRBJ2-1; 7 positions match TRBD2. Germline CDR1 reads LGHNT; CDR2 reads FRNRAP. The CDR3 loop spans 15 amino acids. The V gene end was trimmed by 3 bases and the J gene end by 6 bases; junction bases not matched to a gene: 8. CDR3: CASGFRGSGANEQFF. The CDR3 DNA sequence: TGTGCTAGTGGTTTCCGGGGCAGCGGGGCCAATGAGCAGTTCTTC.

The CDR3 DNA follows: TGTGCCAGCAGCCTTTTCGCAGATACGCAGTATTTT. It specifies CASSLFADTQYF. This chain joins TRBV6-2 or TRBV6-3 and TRBJ2-3, with no clear D. The CDR3 loop spans 12 amino acids. V was shortened by 6 bases and J by 4 bases, with 8 bases between the two germline ends. The germline gives CDR1 MNHEY, CDR2 SVGEGT.

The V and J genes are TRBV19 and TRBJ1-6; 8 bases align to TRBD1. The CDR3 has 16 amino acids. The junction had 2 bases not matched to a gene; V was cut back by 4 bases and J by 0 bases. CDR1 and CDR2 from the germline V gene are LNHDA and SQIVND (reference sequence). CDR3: CASSRDRSSYNSPLHF. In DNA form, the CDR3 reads TGTGCCAGTAGTAGGGACAGGAGCTCCTATAATTCACCCCTCCACTTT.

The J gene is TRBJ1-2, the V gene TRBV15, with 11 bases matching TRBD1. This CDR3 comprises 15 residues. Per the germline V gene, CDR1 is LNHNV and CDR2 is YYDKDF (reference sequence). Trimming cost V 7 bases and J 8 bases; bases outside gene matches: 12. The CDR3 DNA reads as TGTGCCACCAAACTAGGGACAGGGGGAAGAAGGGGCTACACCTTC. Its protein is CATKLGTGGRRGYTF.

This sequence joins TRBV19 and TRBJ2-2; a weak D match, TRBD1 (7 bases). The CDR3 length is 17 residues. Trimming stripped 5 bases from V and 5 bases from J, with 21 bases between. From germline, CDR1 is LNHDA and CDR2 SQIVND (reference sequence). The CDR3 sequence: CASSPRSGGRLTGELFF. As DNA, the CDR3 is TGTGCCAGTAGTCCGCGATCAGGGGGGCGACTTACCGGGGAGCTGTTTTTT.

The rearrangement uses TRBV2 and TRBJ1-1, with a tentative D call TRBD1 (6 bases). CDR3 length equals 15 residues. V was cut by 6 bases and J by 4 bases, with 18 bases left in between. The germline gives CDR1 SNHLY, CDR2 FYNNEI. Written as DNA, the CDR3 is TGTGCCAGCAGAGAGACAGGTTTTGGTGTCACTGAAGCTTTCTTT. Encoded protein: CASRETGFGVTEAFF.

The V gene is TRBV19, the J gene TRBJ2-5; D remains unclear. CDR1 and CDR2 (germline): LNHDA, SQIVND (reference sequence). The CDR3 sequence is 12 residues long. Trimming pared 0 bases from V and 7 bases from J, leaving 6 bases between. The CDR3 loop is CASSIDERTQYF. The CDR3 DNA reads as TGTGCCAGTAGTATAGATGAGAGGACCCAGTACTTC.

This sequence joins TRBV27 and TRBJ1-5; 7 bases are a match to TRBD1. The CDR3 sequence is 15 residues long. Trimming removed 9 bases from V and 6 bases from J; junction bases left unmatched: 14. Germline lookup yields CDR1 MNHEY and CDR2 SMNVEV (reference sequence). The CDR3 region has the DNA TGTGCCAGTTCCTTTAGACAGGGAGGCGGTCAGCCCCAGCATTTT. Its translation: CASSFRQGGGQPQHF.

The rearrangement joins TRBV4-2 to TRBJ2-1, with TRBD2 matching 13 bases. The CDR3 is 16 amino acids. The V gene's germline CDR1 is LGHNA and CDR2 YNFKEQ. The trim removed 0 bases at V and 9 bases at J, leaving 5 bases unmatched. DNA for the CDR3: TGTGCCAGCAGCCAAGATACTAGCGGGGGGGCCGCTGAGCAGTTCTTC. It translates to CASSQDTSGGAAEQFF.

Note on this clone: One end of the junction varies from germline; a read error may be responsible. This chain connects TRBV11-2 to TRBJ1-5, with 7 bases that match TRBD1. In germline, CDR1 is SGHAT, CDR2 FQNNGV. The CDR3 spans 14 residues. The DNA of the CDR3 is TGTGCCAGCAGCCTAGACAGGGCGGGACAGCCCCAGCATTTT. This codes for CASSLDRAGQPQHF. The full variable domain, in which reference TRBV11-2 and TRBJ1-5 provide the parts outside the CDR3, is EAGVAQSPRYKIIEKRQSVAFWCNPISGHATLYWYQQILGQGPKLLIQFQNNGVVDDSQLPKDRFSAERLKGVDSTLKIQPAKLEDSAVYLCASSLDRAGQPQHFGDGTRLSIL.

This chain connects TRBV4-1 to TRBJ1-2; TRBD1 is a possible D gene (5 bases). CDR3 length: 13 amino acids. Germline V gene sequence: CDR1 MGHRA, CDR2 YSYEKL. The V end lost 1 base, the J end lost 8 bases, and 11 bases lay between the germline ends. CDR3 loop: CASSQVGAGGYTF. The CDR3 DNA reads TGCGCCAGCAGCCAAGTTGGGGCGGGGGGCTACACCTTC.

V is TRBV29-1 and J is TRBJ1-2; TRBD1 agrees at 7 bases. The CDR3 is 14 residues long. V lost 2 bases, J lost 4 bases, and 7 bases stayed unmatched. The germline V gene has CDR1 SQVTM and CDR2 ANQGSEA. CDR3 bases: TGCAGCGTTGAAAGGGGGCAGCCGCCCTATGGCTACACCTTC. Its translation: CSVERGQPPYGYTF. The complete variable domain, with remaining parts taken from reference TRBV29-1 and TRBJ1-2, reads SAVISQKPSRDICQRGTSLTIQCQVDSQVTMMFWYRQQPGQSLTLIATANQGSEATYESGFVIDKFPISRPNLTFSTLTVSNMSPEDSSIYLCSVERGQPPYGYTFGSGTRLTVV.

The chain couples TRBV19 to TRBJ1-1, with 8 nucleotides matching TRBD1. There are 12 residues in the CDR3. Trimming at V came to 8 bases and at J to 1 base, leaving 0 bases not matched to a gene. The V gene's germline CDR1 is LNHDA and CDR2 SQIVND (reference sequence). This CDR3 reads CASDRGNTEAFF. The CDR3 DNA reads TGTGCCAGTGACAGGGGGAACACTGAAGCTTTCTTT.

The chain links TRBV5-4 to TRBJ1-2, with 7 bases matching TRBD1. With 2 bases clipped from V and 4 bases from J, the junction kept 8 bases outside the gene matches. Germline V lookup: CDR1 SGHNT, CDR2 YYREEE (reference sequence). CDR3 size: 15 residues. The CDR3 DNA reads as TGTGCCAGCAGCTTTTTTGGGGACAGAATCTATGGCTACACCTTC. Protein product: CASSFFGDRIYGYTF. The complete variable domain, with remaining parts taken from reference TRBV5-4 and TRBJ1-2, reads ETGVTQSPTHLIKTRGQQVTLRCSSQSGHNTVSWYQQALGQGPQFIFQYYREEENGRGNFPPRFSGLQFPNYSSELNVNALELDDSALYLCASSFFGDRIYGYTFGSGTRLTVV.

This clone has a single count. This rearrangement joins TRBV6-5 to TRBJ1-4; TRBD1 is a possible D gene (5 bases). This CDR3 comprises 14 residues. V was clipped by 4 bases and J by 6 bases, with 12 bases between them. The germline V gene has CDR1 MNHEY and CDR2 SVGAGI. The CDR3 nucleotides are TGTGCCAGCAGTTCGGGGGGAATGGATGAAAAACTGTTTTTT. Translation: CASSSGGMDEKLFF.

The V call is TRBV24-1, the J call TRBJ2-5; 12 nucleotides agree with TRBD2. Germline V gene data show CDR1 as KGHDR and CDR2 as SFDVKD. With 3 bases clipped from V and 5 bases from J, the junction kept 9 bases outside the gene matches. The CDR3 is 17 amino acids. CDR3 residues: CATSDLGLAGSKETQYF. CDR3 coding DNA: TGTGCCACCAGTGATCTCGGACTAGCGGGGTCGAAGGAGACCCAGTACTTC.

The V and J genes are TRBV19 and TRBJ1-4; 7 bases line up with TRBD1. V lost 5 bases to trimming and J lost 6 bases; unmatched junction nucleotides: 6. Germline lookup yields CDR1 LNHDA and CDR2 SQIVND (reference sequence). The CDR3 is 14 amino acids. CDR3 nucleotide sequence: TGTGCCAGTAGTCCAGGGGGACTGGATGAAAAACTGTTTTTT. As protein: CASSPGGLDEKLFF.

The CDR3 loop reads CASSFGQGRAYNSPLHF. The CDR3 DNA reads as TGTGCCAGCAGCTTTGGGCAGGGAAGAGCCTATAATTCACCCCTCCACTTT. This sequence joins TRBV7-2 and TRBJ1-6; weak D call: TRBD1 (5 bases). This CDR3 has 17 residues. Trimming removed 3 bases at V and 2 bases at J, with 14 bases between. Germline loops: CDR1 SGHTA, CDR2 FQGNSA.

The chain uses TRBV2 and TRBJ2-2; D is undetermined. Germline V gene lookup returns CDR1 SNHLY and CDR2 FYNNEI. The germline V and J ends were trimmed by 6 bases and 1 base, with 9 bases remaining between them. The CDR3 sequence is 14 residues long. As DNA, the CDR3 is TGTGCCAGCAGGGCCCAGTGGAACACCGGGGAGCTGTTTTTT. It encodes CASRAQWNTGELFF.

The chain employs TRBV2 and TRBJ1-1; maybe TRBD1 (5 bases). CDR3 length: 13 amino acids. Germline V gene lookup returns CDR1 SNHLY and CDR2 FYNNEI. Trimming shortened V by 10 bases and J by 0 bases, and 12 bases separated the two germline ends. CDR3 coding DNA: TGTGCCATCGAGAAGGGGATGAACACTGAAGCTTTCTTT. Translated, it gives CAIEKGMNTEAFF.

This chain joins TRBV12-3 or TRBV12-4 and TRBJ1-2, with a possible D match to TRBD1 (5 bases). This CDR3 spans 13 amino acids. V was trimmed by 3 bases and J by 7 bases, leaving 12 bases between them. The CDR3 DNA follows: TGTGCCAGCAGTTTGTCCAGGGCTTCTGGCTACACCTTC. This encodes CASSLSRASGYTF.